This T cell receptor (beta chain) appears in the sequencing data of a study of spatial heterogeneity in lung cancer. In the study overall: A consistent excess of beta-chain over alpha-chain sequences was detected. The average count in raw reads for each unique TCR and UMI combination exceeded nine appearances.

TCR cDNA molecules each had a unique molecular identifier. TCRdb analysed the 5' RACE reads with MiXCR anew, one entry per CDR3 protein. This sample carries tens of thousands of distinct CDR3 sequences, under 9% of them seen once, and the ten largest clones take less than 8.5%. The V and J ends lost 4 bases and 3 bases respectively, with 13 bases between them. CDR3 length equals 14 residues. Germline V gene sequence: CDR1 SGHNT, CDR2 YYREEE (reference sequence). Stated time point: sample taken at primary tumor resection. Researchers sequenced whole RNA taken from tumor, nontumor lung or frozen PBMC without sorting. The donor population consisted of 72 patients with untreated, early-stage non-small cell lung cancer. This clonotype has only a few counts.

V gene TRBV5-4 combines with J gene TRBJ1-1; maybe TRBD1 (6 bases). Specimen: PBMCs, collected at surgery. The sequence came from a male donor with early-stage non-small cell lung cancer. The CDR3 here is CASSRGLGDTEAFF. The CDR3, as DNA: TGTGCCAGCAGCCGGGGGCTGGGGGACACTGAAGCTTTCTTT.